The 2 T cell receptor beta chains listed next were all sequenced from one sample in a study of shared clonotypes between healthy human individuals. TCRdb keeps only in-frame clones here, not all; method: immunoSEQ multiplex PCR. Here the sample spans about 520,000 clones, approximately 82% being singletons. Material: PBMCs. All receptors derive from a woman aged 35 to 49 in good health. Some clones in this sample may be carry-over from other donors' samples.

This clone has ten or more counts. The V call is TRBV6-5, the J call TRBJ2-7; D not certain. Germline V CDR1 and CDR2: MNHEY, SVGAGI. V lost 5 bases and J lost 3, with 5 bases in between. The CDR3 loop spans 11 amino acids. The CDR3 sequence is CASSDVYEQYF. CDR3 coding DNA: TGTGCCAGCAGTGACGTCTACGAGCAGTACTTC.

This clone appeared a single time. One junction end does not reproduce the germline sequence, and a read error may be involved. V is TRBV5-6 and J is TRBJ2-2; 7 bases are shared with TRBD2. The CDR3 runs to 17 residues. The germline gives CDR1 SGHDT, CDR2 YYEEEE. CDR3 loop: CASSLYLTGGYTGELFF. CDR3 coding DNA: TGTGCCAGCAGCTTGTATCTAACGGGAGGCTACACCGGGGAGTTGTTTTTT.